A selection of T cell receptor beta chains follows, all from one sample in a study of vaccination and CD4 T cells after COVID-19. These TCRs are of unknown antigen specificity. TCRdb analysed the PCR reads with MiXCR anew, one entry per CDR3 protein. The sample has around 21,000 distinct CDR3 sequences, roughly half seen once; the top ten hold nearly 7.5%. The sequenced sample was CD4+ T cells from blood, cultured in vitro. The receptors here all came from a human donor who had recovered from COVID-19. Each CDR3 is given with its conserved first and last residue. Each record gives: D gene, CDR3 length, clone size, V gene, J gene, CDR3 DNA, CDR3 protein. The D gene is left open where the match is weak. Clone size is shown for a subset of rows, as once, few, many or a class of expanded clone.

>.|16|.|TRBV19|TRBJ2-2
TGTGCCAGTAGTATAGGGGGAGGAATGGTAACCGGGGAGCTGTTTTTT
CASSIGGGMVTGELFF
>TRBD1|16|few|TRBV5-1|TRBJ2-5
TGCGCCAGCAGCTTGTCAGGGACAGCGACCCAAGAGACCCAGTACTTC
CASSLSGTATQETQYF
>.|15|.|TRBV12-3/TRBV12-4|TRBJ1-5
TGTGCCAGCAGTTTCGGGGGAGTTAGCAATCAGCCCCAGCATTTT
CASSFGGVSNQPQHF
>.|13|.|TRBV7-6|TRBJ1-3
TGTGCCAGCAGCTTAGCCAAGGGAAACACCATATATTTT
CASSLAKGNTIYF
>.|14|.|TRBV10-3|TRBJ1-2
TGTGCCATCAGTGCGGGCAGGGGCTTCTATGGCTACACCTTC
CAISAGRGFYGYTF
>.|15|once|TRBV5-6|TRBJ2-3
TGTGCCAGCAGCCCTCGACAGGTTAGCACAGATACGCAGTATTTT
CASSPRQVSTDTQYF
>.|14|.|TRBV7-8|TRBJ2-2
TGTGCCAGCAGCTTAGCTAGCAACACCGGGGAGCTGTTTTTT
CASSLASNTGELFF
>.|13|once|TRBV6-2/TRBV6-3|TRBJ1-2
TGTGCCAGCAGTTATGCAGGGTTGAATGGCTACACCTTC
CASSYAGLNGYTF
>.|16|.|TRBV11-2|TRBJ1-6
TGTGCCAGCAGCTTTGGGTGGGCTAACTATAATTCACCCCTCCACTTT
CASSFGWANYNSPLHF
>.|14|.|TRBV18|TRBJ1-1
TGTGCCAGCTCACCCCTCGACCAGAACACTGAAGCTTTCTTT
CASSPLDQNTEAFF
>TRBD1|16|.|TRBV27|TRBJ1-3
TGTGCCAGCAGTTTGGAGGGGGCGAAATCTGGAAACACCATATATTTT
CASSLEGAKSGNTIYF
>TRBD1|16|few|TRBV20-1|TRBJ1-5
TGCAGTGCTAGTAGGGCAGGGGGGACTAGCAATCAGCCCCAGCATTTT
CSASRAGGTSNQPQHF
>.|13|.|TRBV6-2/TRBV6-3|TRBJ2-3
TGTGCCAGCAGGTTGGACGTCACAGATACGCAGTATTTT
CASRLDVTDTQYF
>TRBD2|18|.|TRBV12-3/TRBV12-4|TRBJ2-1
TGTGCCAGCCGAAACAGGGGAAGTTCACTAGCGGGACTAAATGAGCAGTTCTTC
CASRNRGSSLAGLNEQFF
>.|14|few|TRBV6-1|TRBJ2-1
TGTGCCAGCAGAGTGAAGGAGGGGAATACTGAGCAGTTCTTC
CASRVKEGNTEQFF
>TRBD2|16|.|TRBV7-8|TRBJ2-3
TGTGCCAGCAGCTCCCCGACTAGCGGGAGCACAGATACGCAGTATTTT
CASSSPTSGSTDTQYF
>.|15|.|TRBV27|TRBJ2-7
TGTGCCACCAGACCCTCCGGACTGGGAAACTACGAGCAGTACTTC
CATRPSGLGNYEQYF
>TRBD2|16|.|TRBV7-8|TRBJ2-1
TGTGCCAGCAGCCACGGGACTAGCGGTGCCTACAATGAGCAGTTCTTC
CASSHGTSGAYNEQFF
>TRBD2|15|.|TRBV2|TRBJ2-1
TGTGCCAGCAGTGGCGCACTAGCGGGGCTCAATGAGCAGTTCTTC
CASSGALAGLNEQFF
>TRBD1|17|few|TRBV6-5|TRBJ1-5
TGTGCCAGCAGTTACACCCCCGGACAGGGATTGAATCAGCCCCAGCATTTT
CASSYTPGQGLNQPQHF
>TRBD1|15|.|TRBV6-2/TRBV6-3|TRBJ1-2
TGTGCCAGCAGCCCCGGGACAGGGGTTCGCTATGGCTACACCTTC
CASSPGTGVRYGYTF
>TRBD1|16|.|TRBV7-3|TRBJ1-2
TGTGCCAGCAGCTTAAACGCCGGGACAGGGGACTATGGCTACACCTTC
CASSLNAGTGDYGYTF
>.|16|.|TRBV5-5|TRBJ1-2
TGTGCCAGCAGCCAGCGCGGGGGCGCCTTAATCTATGGCTACACCTTC
CASSQRGGALIYGYTF
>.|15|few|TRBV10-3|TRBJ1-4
TGTGCCATCAGTGAGTCGAGGGTCCTTAATGAAAAACTGTTTTTT
CAISESRVLNEKLFF
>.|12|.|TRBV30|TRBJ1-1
TGTGCCTGGAGGGCGGGGAACACTGAAGCTTTCTTT
CAWRAGNTEAFF
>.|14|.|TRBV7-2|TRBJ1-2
TGTGCCAGCAGCTTAGTTGCAGGGGCCTATGGCTACACCTTC
CASSLVAGAYGYTF